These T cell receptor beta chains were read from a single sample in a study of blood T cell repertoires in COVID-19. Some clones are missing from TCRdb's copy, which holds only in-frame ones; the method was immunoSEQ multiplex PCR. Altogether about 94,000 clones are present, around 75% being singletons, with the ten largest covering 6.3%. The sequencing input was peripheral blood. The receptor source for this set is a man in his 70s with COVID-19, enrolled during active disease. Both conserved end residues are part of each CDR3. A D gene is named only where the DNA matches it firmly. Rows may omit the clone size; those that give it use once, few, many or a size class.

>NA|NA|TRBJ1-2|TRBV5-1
CASSLGKTGAFGYTF
TGCGCCAGCAGCTTGGGGAAGACAGGCGCCTTCGGCTACACCTTC
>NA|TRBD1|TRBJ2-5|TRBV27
CASIDRGKETQYF
TGTGCCAGCATAGACAGGGGCAAGGAGACCCAGTACTTC
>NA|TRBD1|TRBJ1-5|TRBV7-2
CASSSDRAQISTQHF
TGTGCCAGCAGCTCCGACAGGGCCCAAATCAGTACCCAGCATTTT
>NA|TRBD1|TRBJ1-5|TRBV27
CASTRTGTGGQPQHF
TGTGCCAGCACCAGAACCGGGACAGGGGGTCAGCCCCAGCATTTT
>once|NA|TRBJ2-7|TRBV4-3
CASSRTWTDFYEQYF
TGCGCCAGCAGCCGGACCTGGACAGACTTTTACGAGCAGTACTTC
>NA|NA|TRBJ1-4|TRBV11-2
CASSTRETIREKLFF
TGTGCCAGCAGCACCCGGGAAACCATCAGGGAAAAACTGTTTTTT
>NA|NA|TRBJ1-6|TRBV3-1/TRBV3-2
CASSRSGVYNSPLHF
TGTGCCAGCAGCCGTTCAGGGGTTTATAATTCACCCCTCCACTTT
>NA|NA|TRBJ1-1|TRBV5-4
CASSDRTNTEAFF
TGTGCCAGCAGCGACAGAACGAACACTGAAGCTTTCTTT
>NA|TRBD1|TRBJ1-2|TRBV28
CASSLFLGQGNGYTF
TGTGCCAGCAGTTTATTCCTTGGACAGGGAAATGGCTACACCTTC
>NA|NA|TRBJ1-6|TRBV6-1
CASSEDAGAHNSPLHF
TGTGCCAGCAGTGAAGATGCGGGGGCCCATAATTCACCCCTCCACTTT
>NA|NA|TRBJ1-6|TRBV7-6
CASSSEGRVGSPLHF
TGTGCCAGCAGCTCCGAGGGGAGGGTGGGTTCACCCCTCCACTTT
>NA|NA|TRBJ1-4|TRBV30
CAWSVRGSHIF
TGTGCCTGGAGTGTGCGGGGATCGCATATTTTT
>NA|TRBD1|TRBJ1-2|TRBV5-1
CASSLERTGLLGYTF
TGCGCCAGCAGCTTGGAGAGGACAGGGCTCCTTGGCTACACCTTC
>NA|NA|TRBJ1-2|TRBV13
CASSLYGANYGYTF
TGTGCCAGCAGCTTATATGGAGCTAACTATGGCTACACCTTC
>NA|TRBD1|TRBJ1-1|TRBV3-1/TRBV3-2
CASSQAPGQGKAFF
TGTGCCAGCAGCCAGGCACCGGGACAGGGGAAAGCTTTCTTT
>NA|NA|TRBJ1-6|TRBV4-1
CASSQESGRVSPLHF
TGCGCCAGCAGCCAAGAGTCTGGCCGTGTGTCACCCCTCCACTTT
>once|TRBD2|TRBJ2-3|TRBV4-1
CASSPGLAGAPDTQYF
TGCGCCAGCAGCCCGGGACTAGCGGGAGCCCCAGATACGCAGTATTTT
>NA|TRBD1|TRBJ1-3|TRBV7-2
CASSWDRGRENTIYF
TGTGCCAGCAGCTGGGACAGGGGGCGTGAAAACACCATATATTTT
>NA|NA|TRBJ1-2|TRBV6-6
CASSYSREGNYGYTF
TGTGCCAGCAGTTACTCAAGGGAGGGAAACTATGGCTACACCTTC
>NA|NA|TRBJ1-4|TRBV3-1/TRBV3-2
CASSQGPQSNEKLFF
TGTGCCAGCAGCCAAGGTCCGCAGTCTAATGAAAAACTGTTTTTT
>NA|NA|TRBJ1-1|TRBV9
CASSVVNSPNTEAFF
TGTGCCAGCAGCGTAGTGAACAGCCCGAACACTGAAGCTTTCTTT
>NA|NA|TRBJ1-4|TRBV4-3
CASSQEQGFSGKLFF
TGCGCCAGCAGCCAGGAACAGGGTTTCAGCGGAAAACTGTTTTTT
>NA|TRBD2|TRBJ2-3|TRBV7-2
CASSFFLAGGQDTQYF
TGTGCCAGCAGCTTCTTTCTAGCGGGGGGGCAAGATACGCAGTATTTT
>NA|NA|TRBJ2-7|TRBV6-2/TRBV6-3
CASSWAGNEQYF
TGTGCCAGCAGCTGGGCAGGGAACGAGCAGTACTTC
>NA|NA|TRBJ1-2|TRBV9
CASSKRGGANGYTF
TGTGCCAGCAGCAAACGTGGAGGTGCAAATGGCTACACCTTC
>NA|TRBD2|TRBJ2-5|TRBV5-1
CASSWSGLAGGETQYF
TGCGCCAGCAGCTGGTCCGGACTAGCGGGGGGTGAGACCCAGTACTTC
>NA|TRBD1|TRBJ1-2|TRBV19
CASKEGARGYTF
TGTGCCAGTAAGGAGGGGGCGCGCGGCTACACCTTC
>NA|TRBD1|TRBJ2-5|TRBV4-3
CASSQGRGGQGETQYF
TGCGCCAGCAGCCAAGGCCGAGGGGGACAGGGAGAGACCCAGTACTTC
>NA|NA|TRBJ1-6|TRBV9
CASSASSSYNSPLHF
TGTGCCAGCAGCGCCTCCAGCTCCTATAATTCACCCCTCCACTTT
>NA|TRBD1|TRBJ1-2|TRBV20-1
CSASSLLTGGGYGYTF
TGCAGTGCTAGTTCCCTATTGACAGGGGGCGGCTATGGCTACACCTTC
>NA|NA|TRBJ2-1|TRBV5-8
CASSLGWSEQFF
TGTGCCAGCAGCTTGGGGTGGAGTGAGCAGTTCTTC
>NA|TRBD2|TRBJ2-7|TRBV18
CASSPGLVNYEQYF
TGTGCCAGCTCACCGGGACTAGTGAACTACGAGCAGTACTTC
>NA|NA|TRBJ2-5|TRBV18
CASSPPRQAQETQYF
TGTGCCAGCTCACCTCCCCGACAGGCCCAAGAGACCCAGTACTTC
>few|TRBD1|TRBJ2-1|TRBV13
CASSLATGIFSNEQFF
TGTGCCAGCAGCTTGGCGACAGGGATATTCAGCAATGAGCAGTTCTTC
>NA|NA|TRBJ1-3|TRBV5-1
CASAAGSSGNTIYF
TGCGCCAGCGCCGCCGGGTCCTCTGGAAACACCATATATTTT
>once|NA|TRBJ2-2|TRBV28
CASLGANTGELFF
TGTGCCAGCCTGGGGGCTAACACCGGGGAGCTGTTTTTT
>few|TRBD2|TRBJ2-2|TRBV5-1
CASSLAKSGRQTGELFF
TGCGCCAGCAGCTTGGCCAAAAGCGGGAGACAGACCGGGGAGCTGTTTTTT
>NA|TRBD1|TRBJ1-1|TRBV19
CASSPDRGLNTEAFF
TGTGCCAGTAGTCCTGACAGGGGGCTGAACACTGAAGCTTTCTTT
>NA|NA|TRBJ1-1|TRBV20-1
CSPGGNTEAFF
TGCAGTCCCGGCGGGAACACTGAAGCTTTCTTT
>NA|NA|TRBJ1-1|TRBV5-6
CASSLETGRTEAFF
TGTGCCAGCAGCTTGGAGACAGGCCGGACTGAAGCTTTCTTT
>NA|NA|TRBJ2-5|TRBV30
CAWEVDASRETQYF
TGTGCCTGGGAAGTAGATGCTAGCAGGGAGACCCAGTACTTC